These 22 T cell receptor beta chains came from one sample sequenced in a study of beta chain features in type 1 diabetes (dated by TCRdb to 2016 to 2019). The paper as a whole reports these results and caveats: Type 1 diabetes patients showed a moderate but significant shortening of TCRB CDR3 length in all four CD4+ subsets.

Library preparation was by the immunoSEQ multiplex PCR assay. The High Capacity cDNA Reverse Transcription Kit was used to reverse transcribe all of the isolated RNA, meaning that expressed TCRB transcripts were what got sequenced. Here the immuneACCESS table is served through TCRdb, limited to in-frame sequences with V and J called. Missing clones are a known gap in these copies; in checked studies unresolved V genes cover under half, and the rest lacks a known reason. This sample has 600,000 to 750,000 clones in its table, and around 12% of those were observed once. Together, the top ten hold more than 0.095% of the sample. Which antigens these TCRs recognize remains unknown. Sequences were obtained from naive CD4+ T cells from blood. According to the study, the label for this sample's cell subset or site signals: true naive CD4+ T cells. The receptors here all came from a man aged 25-40 years with type 1 diabetes.

This clone was picked up a small number of times. The V gene is TRBV6-5, the J gene TRBJ2-3; 7 bases are shared with TRBD2. This CDR3 spans 12 amino acids. CDR1 is MNHEY and CDR2 is SVGAGI in the germline V gene. The J segment lost 5 bases and the V segment lost 5 bases, leaving 1 base of the junction unmatched. The DNA of the CDR3 is TGTGCCAGCAGTCCTAGCGGAGATACGCAGTATTTT. Encoded protein: CASSPSGDTQYF.

CDR3 sequence reads: CASSLEGGGLNYGYTF. The CDR3 coding sequence is TGCGCCAGCAGCTTGGAGGGCGGGGGCCTAAACTATGGCTACACCTTC. The chain employs TRBV5-1 and TRBJ1-2, with D tentatively TRBD1 (6 bases). The CDR3 totals 16 residues. V was clipped by 0 bases and J by 2 bases, with 14 bases between them. Germline CDR1 is SGHRS and CDR2 is YFSETQ.

This clone was counted only a few times. The V call is TRBV11-3, the J call TRBJ2-7; 7 nucleotides line up with TRBD1. CDR1 is SGHNT, CDR2 YENEEA, per germline. CDR3 size: 15 residues. V lost 0 bases to trimming and J lost 0 bases; unmatched junction nucleotides: 2. The chain's CDR3 is CASSLDGTASYEQYF. Here the CDR3 DNA reads TGTGCCAGCAGCTTAGATGGGACAGCCTCCTACGAGCAGTACTTC.

This rearrangement joins TRBV9 to TRBJ2-7; no clear D gene. Deletions cut 2 bases from V and 6 bases from J, with 15 bases between. The V gene's germline CDR1 is SGDLS and CDR2 YYNGEE. CDR3 length: 14 residues. CDR3 region: CASSVSTSAGEQYF. For the CDR3, the DNA is TGTGCCAGCAGCGTGAGCACATCCGCCGGCGAGCAGTACTTC.

This clone was counted between two and nine times. The chain combines TRBV28 with TRBJ2-3, with TRBD2 identical over 8 bases. The V and J ends lost 10 bases and 0 bases, in that order; junction bases with no gene match: 12. Germline CDR1 MDHEN, CDR2 SYDVKM. This CDR3 is built from 16 residues. CDR3 nucleotide sequence: TGTGCCATCTCCTCGGGAGGGGGGGTCAGCACAGATACGCAGTATTTT. Protein product: CAISSGGGVSTDTQYF. Together with reference TRBV28 and TRBJ2-3, the CDR3 gives the full variable domain: DVKVTQSSRYLVKRTGEKVFLECVQDMDHENMFWYRQDPGLGLRLIYFSYDVKMKEKGDIPEGYSVSREKKERFSLILESASTNQTSMYLCAISSGGGVSTDTQYFGPGTRLTVL.

The rearrangement links TRBV27 to TRBJ2-1, with D perhaps matching TRBD1 or TRBD2 (5 bases each). Germline V gives CDR1 MNHEY, CDR2 SMNVEV (reference sequence). Trimming removed 2 bases from V and 8 bases from J, with 13 bases in between. The CDR3 covers 14 residues. This chain's CDR3 is CASSLVAGSHEQFF. CDR3 in DNA: TGTGCCAGCAGTTTAGTTGCAGGGAGCCATGAGCAGTTCTTC.

This clone was picked up a small number of times. The V gene is TRBV7-9, the J gene TRBJ2-3, with 12 bases that match TRBD2. V trimming: 5 bases; J trimming: 1 base; junction bases outside the gene matches: 10. This CDR3 is built from 18 residues. CDR1 and CDR2 from the germline V gene are SEHNR and FQNEAQ (reference sequence). CDR3 loop: CASSRGSSGGAGTDTQYF. CDR3 sequence (DNA): TGTGCCAGCAGCCGAGGTTCTAGCGGGGGGGCTGGCACAGATACGCAGTATTTT.

The chain combines TRBV25-1 with TRBJ2-3; D gene ambiguous. The CDR3 length is 13 residues. V lost 4 bases to trimming and J lost 2 bases, with 7 bases between them. In germline, CDR1 is MGHDK, CDR2 SYGVNS. CDR3 amino acids: CASSAVATDTQYF. The CDR3 nucleotides are TGTGCCAGCAGTGCAGTCGCCACAGATACGCAGTATTTT.

In this sample, this clone turned up a few times. The V and J genes are TRBV13 and TRBJ2-7; D not certain. CDR1 is PRHDT and CDR2 is FYEKMQ in the germline V gene (reference sequence). V lost 0 bases and J 0 bases, leaving 9 bases between the germline ends. This CDR3 has 15 residues. CDR3 nucleotides: TGTGCCAGCAGCTTAGGGGGAACAGTCTCCTACGAGCAGTACTTC. Protein: CASSLGGTVSYEQYF.

This clone was observed a few times. The chain joins TRBV7-2 to TRBJ2-3, with 7 bases matching TRBD1. CDR3 length: 14 residues. V shed 5 bases, J shed 5 bases, and the junction held 7 bases outside the gene matches. Germline-derived CDR1 and CDR2 are SGHTA and FQGNSA. In DNA, the CDR3 is TGTGCCAGCAGCCTTGGACAGGATCGAGATACGCAGTATTTT. Its protein is CASSLGQDRDTQYF.

This clone appeared a few times. This chain links TRBV10-3 with TRBJ2-2; perhaps D is TRBD1 or TRBD2 (5 bases each). Germline V CDR1 and CDR2: ENHRY, SYGVKD. This CDR3 comprises 14 residues. V was pared by 5 bases and J by 3 bases, with 10 bases between. Here the CDR3 DNA reads TGTGCCATCAGTAACGGGGCTTACACCGGGGAGCTGTTTTTT. Its translation: CAISNGAYTGELFF.

V is TRBV4-2 and J is TRBJ1-2; TRBD1 is a possible D gene (6 bases). The CDR3 has 14 amino acids. Deletions cut 4 bases from V and 4 bases from J, with 13 bases between. In germline, CDR1 is LGHNA, CDR2 YNFKEQ. The CDR3 sequence: CASSPEDRPYGYTF. CDR3 nucleotide sequence: TGTGCCAGCAGCCCGGAGGACAGACCCTATGGCTACACCTTC.

The chain is built from TRBV29-1 and TRBJ1-4; D unresolved. V lost 6 bases and J 7 bases, leaving 15 bases between the germline ends. The CDR3 sequence is 13 residues long. Germline-derived CDR1 and CDR2 are SQVTM and ANQGSEA. As DNA, the CDR3 is TGCAGCGTCGAGCACAGTCAAGGTGAAAAACTGTTTTTT. Its protein product is CSVEHSQGEKLFF.

This clone was found a few times. The chain has TRBV28 and TRBJ2-3; D remains ambiguous. V was clipped by 2 bases and J by 1 base, with 4 bases between them. Germline V gene data show CDR1 as MDHEN and CDR2 as SYDVKM. CDR3 length equals 13 residues. DNA of the CDR3: TGTGCCAGCAGTTTAATGGGCACAGATACGCAGTATTTT. Amino acid sequence: CASSLMGTDTQYF. Full variable domain (outside the CDR3, taken from reference TRBV28 and TRBJ2-3): DVKVTQSSRYLVKRTGEKVFLECVQDMDHENMFWYRQDPGLGLRLIYFSYDVKMKEKGDIPEGYSVSREKKERFSLILESASTNQTSMYLCASSLMGTDTQYFGPGTRLTVL.

V and J are TRBV7-3 and TRBJ2-1, with D hard to call. CDR1 is SGHTA and CDR2 is FQGTGA in the germline V gene. The ends were cut back, 2 bases at V and 0 bases at J, with 11 bases in the middle. This CDR3 is built from 16 residues. This CDR3 reads CASSLVNSGSYNEQFF. In nucleotides, the CDR3 is TGTGCCAGCAGCTTAGTAAACTCTGGCTCCTACAATGAGCAGTTCTTC.

This rearrangement joins TRBV29-1 to TRBJ1-2, with D perhaps TRBD1 (5 bases). Trimming shortened V by 4 bases and J by 0 bases, and 9 bases separated the two germline ends. The CDR3 is made up of 13 amino acids. The germline V gene encodes CDR1 SQVTM and CDR2 ANQGSEA. The CDR3 DNA reads as TGCAGCGTTGGGGGCAGCTCTAACTATGGCTACACCTTC. Amino acids: CSVGGSSNYGYTF. The full variable domain, rest sourced from reference TRBV29-1 and TRBJ1-2, is SAVISQKPSRDICQRGTSLTIQCQVDSQVTMMFWYRQQPGQSLTLIATANQGSEATYESGFVIDKFPISRPNLTFSTLTVSNMSPEDSSIYLCSVGGSSNYGYTFGSGTRLTVV.

The J gene is TRBJ1-5, the V gene TRBV7-8, with TRBD1 identical over 8 bases. The germline CDR1 and CDR2 sequences are SGHVS and FQNEAQ. This CDR3 region has 11 residues. J gave up 11 bases and V 5 bases, and 2 bases lay outside the gene matches. CDR3 sequence (DNA): TGTGCCAGCAGCACAGGGGGGTCCCAGCATTTT. Translated: CASSTGGSQHF.

This sequence joins TRBV6-8 and TRBJ2-1; 9 bases are a match to TRBD2. There are 17 residues in the CDR3. V dropped 2 bases and J dropped 12; count of bases not matched to a gene: 17. Per the germline V gene, CDR1 is MNHGY and CDR2 is SAAAGT. CDR3 loop: CASSYTEASGDDSGQFF. In nucleotides, the CDR3 is TGTGCCAGCAGTTACACAGAAGCTAGCGGGGACGATTCGGGGCAGTTCTTC.

This clone appeared once. The V call is TRBV9, the J call TRBJ2-1; no firm D call. Trimming left V 1 base short and J 1 base short, with 12 bases between. The CDR3 runs 16 residues. CDR1 is SGDLS and CDR2 is YYNGEE in the germline V gene. CDR3 amino acids: CASSVKSGLSYNEQFF. The CDR3 DNA is TGTGCCAGCAGCGTAAAATCAGGCTTGTCCTACAATGAGCAGTTCTTC. The variable domain in full, completed from reference TRBV9 and TRBJ2-1, reads DSGVTQTPKHLITATGQRVTLRCSPRSGDLSVYWYQQSLDQGLQFLIQYYNGEERAKGNILERFSAQQFPDLHSELNLSSLELGDSALYFCASSVKSGLSYNEQFFGPGTRLTVL.

This clone was detected only once. The V call is TRBV11-2, the J call TRBJ1-2, with no clear D. Trimming stripped 1 base from V and 6 bases from J, with 9 bases between. Germline V gene data show CDR1 as SGHAT and CDR2 as FQNNGV. CDR3 size: 13 residues. The CDR3 region is CASSLGATDGYTF. CDR3 in DNA: TGTGCCAGCAGCTTAGGGGCCACGGATGGCTACACCTTC. Combining the CDR3 with reference TRBV11-2 and TRBJ1-2 gives the whole variable domain EAGVAQSPRYKIIEKRQSVAFWCNPISGHATLYWYQQILGQGPKLLIQFQNNGVVDDSQLPKDRFSAERLKGVDSTLKIQPAKLEDSAVYLCASSLGATDGYTFGSGTRLTVV.

As DNA, the CDR3 is TGTGCCAGCAGCTTGGGCGTCGTACCGACTGAAGCTTTCTTT. The encoded protein is CASSLGVVPTEAFF. The chain is built from TRBV11-1 and TRBJ1-1; D is ambiguous. V lost 3 bases and J lost 5, with 13 bases in between. CDR3 size: 14 residues. Per germline, CDR1 SGHAT and CDR2 FQDESV (reference sequence).

V is TRBV7-2 and J is TRBJ1-6; D is possibly TRBD1 (6 bases). Germline V lookup: CDR1 SGHTA, CDR2 FQGNSA. There are 14 residues in the CDR3. The germline V and J ends were trimmed by 5 bases and 8 bases, with 13 bases remaining between them. The CDR3 is CASSPRGRDSPLHF. The CDR3 region has the DNA TGTGCCAGCAGCCCCAGGGGCAGGGATTCACCCCTCCACTTT.